This record looks at one T cell receptor (beta chain) sequence and its context. Its target is not known. This sample is part of a study of cytomegalovirus exposure and HLA in healthy donors. General observations from the study: Presence/absence analyses supposed approximately even sequencing depth among donors. HLA-A and HLA-B allele assignments for most subjects were reportedly predicted accurately using TCR beta sequences. A prior analysis recorded that most TCR beta V segments were productive about 87% or about 30% of the time.

The PCR had 60 Vbeta and 13 Jbeta primers. Libraries were prepared by immunoSEQ multiplex PCR; TCRdb keeps only in-frame clonotypes and omits some of them. Counted here are some 130,000 clones, roughly 80% occurring once; the ten biggest clones make up 0.75% to 0.95%. Sequenced input: PBMCs. This sequence originates from a woman between 55 and 75 years old in good health and CMV-seronegative.

DNA of the CDR3: TGTGCCAGCAGCTCGCCAGGGAACACAGATACGCAGTATTTT. Translating gives CASSSPGNTDTQYF. The chain employs TRBV9 and TRBJ2-3; a possible D gene is TRBD1 (5 bases). The germline CDR1 and CDR2 sequences are SGDLS and YYNGEE. V was trimmed by 4 bases and J by 2 bases, leaving 11 bases between them. The CDR3 runs to 14 residues. The full variable domain, in which reference TRBV9 and TRBJ2-3 provide the parts outside the CDR3, is DSGVTQTPKHLITATGQRVTLRCSPRSGDLSVYWYQQSLDQGLQFLIQYYNGEERAKGNILERFSAQQFPDLHSELNLSSLELGDSALYFCASSSPGNTDTQYFGPGTRLTVL.